This TCR beta chain was identified during a study of T cells after yellow fever vaccination. Study-level background: Libraries from low-cell-number fractions were prepared with the SMART-Seq v4 Ultra Low Input RNA kit. Study-level points and caveats: A minor fraction of clonotypes spanned both CD4 and CD8 compartments. When the response was secondary, it was weaker but reached its peak faster, day 5 versus 15. Post-booster repertoires contained most primary-vaccination clones again (roughly 95% CD4, about 90% CD8).

V was trimmed by 3 bases and J by 0 bases, leaving 13 bases between them. The germline V gene has CDR1 SGHNT and CDR2 YYREEE (reference sequence). The CDR3 covers 16 residues. With respect to this clonotype: The antigen remains unidentified.

Via MiXCR, TCRdb re-called the 5' RACE reads, giving one row per CDR3 protein. Of around 320,000 distinct CDR3 sequences listed, about 11% are singletons. This TCR was sampled from a man between 18 and 35 years old who received the YFV17D yellow fever vaccine. This material consisted of CD4+ T cells sorted from PBMCs, taken 45 days after the yellow fever booster vaccination. This chain links TRBV5-4 with TRBJ2-1; the D call may be TRBD1 or TRBD2 (5 bases each). The chain's CDR3 is CASSSGTIISYNEQFF. The CDR3 DNA reads TGTGCCAGCAGCTCCGGGACGATCATCTCCTACAATGAGCAGTTCTTC.